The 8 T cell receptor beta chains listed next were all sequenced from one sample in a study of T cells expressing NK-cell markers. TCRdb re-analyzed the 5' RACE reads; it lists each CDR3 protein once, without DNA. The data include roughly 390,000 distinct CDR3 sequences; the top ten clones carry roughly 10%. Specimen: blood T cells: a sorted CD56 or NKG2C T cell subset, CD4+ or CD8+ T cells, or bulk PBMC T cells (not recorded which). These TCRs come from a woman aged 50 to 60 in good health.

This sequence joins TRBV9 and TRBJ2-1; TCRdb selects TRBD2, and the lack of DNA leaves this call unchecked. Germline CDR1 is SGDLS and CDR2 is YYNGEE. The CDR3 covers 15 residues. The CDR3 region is CASSVLEGGLDEQFF.

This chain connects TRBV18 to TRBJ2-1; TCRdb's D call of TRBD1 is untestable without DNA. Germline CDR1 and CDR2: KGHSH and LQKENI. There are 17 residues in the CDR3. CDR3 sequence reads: CASSPPGRDLWDNEQFF.

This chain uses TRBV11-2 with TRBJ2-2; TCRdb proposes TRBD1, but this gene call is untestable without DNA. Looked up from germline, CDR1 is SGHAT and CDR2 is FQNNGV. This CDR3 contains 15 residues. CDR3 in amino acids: CASQRRTGNTGELFF.

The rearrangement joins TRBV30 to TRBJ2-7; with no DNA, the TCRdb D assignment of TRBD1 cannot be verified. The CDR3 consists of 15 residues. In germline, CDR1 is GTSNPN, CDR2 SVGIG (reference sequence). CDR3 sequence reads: CAWSSRLGDSYEQYF. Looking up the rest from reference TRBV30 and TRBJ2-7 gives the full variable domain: SQTIHQWPATLVQPVGSPLSLECTVEGTSNPNLYWYRQAAGRGLQLLFYSVGIGQISSEVPQNLSASRPQDRQFILSSKKLLLSDSGFYLCAWSSRLGDSYEQYFGPGTRLTVT.

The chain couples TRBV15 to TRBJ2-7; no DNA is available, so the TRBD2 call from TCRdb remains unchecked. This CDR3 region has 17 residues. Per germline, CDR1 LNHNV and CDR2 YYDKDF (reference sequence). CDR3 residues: CATSRVAGGRKSYEQYF.

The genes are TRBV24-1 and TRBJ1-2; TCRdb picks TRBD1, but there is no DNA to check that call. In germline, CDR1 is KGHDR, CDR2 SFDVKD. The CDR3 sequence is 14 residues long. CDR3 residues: CATRGTGQDYGYTF.

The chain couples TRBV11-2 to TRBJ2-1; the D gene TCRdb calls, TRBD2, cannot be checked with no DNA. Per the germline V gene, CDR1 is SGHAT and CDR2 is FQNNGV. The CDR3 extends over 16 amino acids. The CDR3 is CASSARPGLPGNEQFF.

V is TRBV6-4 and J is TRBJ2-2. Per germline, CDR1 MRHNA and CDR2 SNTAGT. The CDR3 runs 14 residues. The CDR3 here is CASRELQSSGELFF.